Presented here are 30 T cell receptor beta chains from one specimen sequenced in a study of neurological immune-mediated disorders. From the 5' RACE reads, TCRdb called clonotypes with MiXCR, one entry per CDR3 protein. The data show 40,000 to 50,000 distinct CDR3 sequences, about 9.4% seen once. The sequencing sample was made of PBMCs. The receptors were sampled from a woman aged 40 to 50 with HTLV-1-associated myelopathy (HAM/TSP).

CDR3 amino acids: CASSRLGTRLGFTSTDTQYF. CDR3 coding DNA: TGCGCCAGCAGCCGCTTGGGTACCCGGCTCGGCTTCACTAGCACAGATACGCAGTATTTT. The chain uses TRBV5-1 and TRBJ2-3; D is undetermined. CDR3 length equals 20 residues. Deletions cut 4 bases from V and 0 bases from J, with 27 bases between. Per the germline V gene, CDR1 is SGHRS and CDR2 is YFSETQ.

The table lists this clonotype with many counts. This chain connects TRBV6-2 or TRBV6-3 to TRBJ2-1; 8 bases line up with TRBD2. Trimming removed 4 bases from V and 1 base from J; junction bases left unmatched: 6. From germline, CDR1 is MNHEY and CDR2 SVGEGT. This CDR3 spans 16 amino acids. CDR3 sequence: CASSFIAGRSYNEQFF. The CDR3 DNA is TGTGCCAGCAGTTTTATAGCGGGGAGGTCCTACAATGAGCAGTTCTTC.

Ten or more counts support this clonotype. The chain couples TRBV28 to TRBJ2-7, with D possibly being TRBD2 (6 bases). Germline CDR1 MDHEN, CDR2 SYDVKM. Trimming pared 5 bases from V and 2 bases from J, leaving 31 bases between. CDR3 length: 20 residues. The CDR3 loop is CASSPLSGRIAAIPAYEQYF. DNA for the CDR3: TGTGCCAGCAGTCCTCTCTCGGGTCGAATAGCGGCGATCCCTGCCTACGAGCAGTACTTC.

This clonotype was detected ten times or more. The CDR3: CAISGTAGEKLFF. CDR3 DNA: TGTGCCATCAGTGGGACAGCGGGTGAAAAACTGTTTTTT. The chain employs TRBV10-3 and TRBJ1-4, with D maybe TRBD1 (6 bases). Trimming shortened V by 4 bases and J by 7 bases, and 10 bases separated the two germline ends. CDR3 length: 13 residues. Germline assignment: CDR1 ENHRY and CDR2 SYGVKD.

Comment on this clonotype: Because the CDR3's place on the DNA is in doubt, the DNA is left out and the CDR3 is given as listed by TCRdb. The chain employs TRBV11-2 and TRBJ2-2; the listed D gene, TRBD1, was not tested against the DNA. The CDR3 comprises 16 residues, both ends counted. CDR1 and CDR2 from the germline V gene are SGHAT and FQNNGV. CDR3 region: CASSLPGQGGPGSCFF.

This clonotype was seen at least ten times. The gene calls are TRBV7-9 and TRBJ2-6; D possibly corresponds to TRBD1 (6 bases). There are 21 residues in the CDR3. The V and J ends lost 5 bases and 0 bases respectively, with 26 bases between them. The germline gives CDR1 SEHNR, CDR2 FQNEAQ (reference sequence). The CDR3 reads CASSAIRGPGHPGSGANVLTF. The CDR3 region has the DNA TGTGCCAGCAGCGCGATAAGAGGTCCGGGACACCCAGGCTCTGGGGCCAACGTCCTGACTTTC.

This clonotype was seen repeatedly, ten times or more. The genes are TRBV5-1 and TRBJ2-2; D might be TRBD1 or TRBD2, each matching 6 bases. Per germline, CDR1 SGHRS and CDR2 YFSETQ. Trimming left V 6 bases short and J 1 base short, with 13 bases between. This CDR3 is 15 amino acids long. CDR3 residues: CASTWRGQNTGELFF. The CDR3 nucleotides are TGCGCCAGCACCTGGCGGGGACAGAACACCGGGGAGCTGTTTTTT.

The CDR3 nucleotides read TGCGCCAGCAGCTTGGCGCTCCGGGACAGGGTGACGAACACTGAAGCTTTCTTT. This translates into CASSLALRDRVTNTEAFF. The J gene is TRBJ1-1, the V gene TRBV5-1, with TRBD1 identical over 9 bases. J lost 1 base, V lost 0 bases, and 10 bases had no gene match. CDR3 size: 18 residues. In germline, CDR1 is SGHRS, CDR2 YFSETQ.

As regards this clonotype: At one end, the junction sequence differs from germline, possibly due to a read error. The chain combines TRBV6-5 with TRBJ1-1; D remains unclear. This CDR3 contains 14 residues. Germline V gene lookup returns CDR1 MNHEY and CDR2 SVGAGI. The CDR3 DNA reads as TGTGCCAGCAGGATACAAATGGGGTCAACTGAAGTTTTCTTT. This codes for CASRIQMGSTEVFF.

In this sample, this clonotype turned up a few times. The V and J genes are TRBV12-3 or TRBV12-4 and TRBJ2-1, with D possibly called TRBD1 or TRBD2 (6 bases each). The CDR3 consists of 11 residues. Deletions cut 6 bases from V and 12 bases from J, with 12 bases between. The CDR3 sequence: CASRGAGRQFF. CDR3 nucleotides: TGTGCCAGCAGGGGGGCGGGGAGGCAGTTCTTC.

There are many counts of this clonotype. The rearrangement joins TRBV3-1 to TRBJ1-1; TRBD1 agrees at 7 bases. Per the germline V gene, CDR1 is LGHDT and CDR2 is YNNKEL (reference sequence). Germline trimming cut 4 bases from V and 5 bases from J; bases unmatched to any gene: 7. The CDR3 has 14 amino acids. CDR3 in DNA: TGTGCCAGCAGCCGGGGACAGTTCAGGACTGAAGCTTTCTTT. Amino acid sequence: CASSRGQFRTEAFF.

The CDR3 sequence: CASSLNQGVNTEAFF. CDR3 nucleotide sequence: TGTGCCAGCAGCCTTAACCAGGGTGTGAACACTGAAGCTTTCTTT. The chain combines TRBV4-2 with TRBJ1-1; maybe TRBD1 (5 bases). Trimming removed 4 bases at V and 0 bases at J, with 12 bases between. The CDR3 contains 15 residues. Germline V gene sequence: CDR1 LGHNA, CDR2 YNFKEQ.

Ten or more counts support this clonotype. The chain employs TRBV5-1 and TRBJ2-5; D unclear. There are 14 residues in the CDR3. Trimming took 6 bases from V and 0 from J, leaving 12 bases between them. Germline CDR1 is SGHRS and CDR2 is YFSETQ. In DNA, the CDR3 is TGCGCCAGCACCCCCTGGTCGTACCAAGAGACCCAGTACTTC. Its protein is CASTPWSYQETQYF.

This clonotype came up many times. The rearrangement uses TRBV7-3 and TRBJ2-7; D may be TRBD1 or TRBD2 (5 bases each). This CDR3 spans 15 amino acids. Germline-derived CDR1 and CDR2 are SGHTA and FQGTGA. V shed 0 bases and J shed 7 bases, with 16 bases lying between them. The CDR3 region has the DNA TGTGCCAGCAGCTTAACCGGGGCACTCCTGGGGGAGCAGTACTTC. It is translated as CASSLTGALLGEQYF.

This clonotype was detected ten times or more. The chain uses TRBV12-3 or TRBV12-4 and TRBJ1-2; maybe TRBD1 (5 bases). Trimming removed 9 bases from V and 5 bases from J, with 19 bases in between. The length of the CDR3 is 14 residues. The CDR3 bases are TGTGCCAGTGTAAGGGGAAGGTCCAATTATGGCTACACCTTC. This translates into CASVRGRSNYGYTF.

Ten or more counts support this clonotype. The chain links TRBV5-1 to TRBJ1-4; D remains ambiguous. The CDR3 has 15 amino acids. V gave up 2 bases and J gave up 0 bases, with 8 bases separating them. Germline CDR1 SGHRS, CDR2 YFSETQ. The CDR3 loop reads CASSLNPATNEKLFF. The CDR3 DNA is TGCGCCAGCAGCTTAAACCCTGCAACTAATGAAAAACTGTTTTTT.

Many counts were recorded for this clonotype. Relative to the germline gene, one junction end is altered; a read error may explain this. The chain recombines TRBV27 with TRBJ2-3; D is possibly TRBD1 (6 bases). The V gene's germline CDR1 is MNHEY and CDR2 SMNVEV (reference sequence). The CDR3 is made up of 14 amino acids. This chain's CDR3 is CVSSFQGWTDTQYF. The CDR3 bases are TGTGTCAGCAGTTTCCAGGGGTGGACAGATACGCAGTATTTT.

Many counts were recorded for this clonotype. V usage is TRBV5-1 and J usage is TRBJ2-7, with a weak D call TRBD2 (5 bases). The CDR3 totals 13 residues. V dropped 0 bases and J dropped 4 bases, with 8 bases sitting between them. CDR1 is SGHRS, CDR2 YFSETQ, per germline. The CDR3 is CASSLAPGYEQYF. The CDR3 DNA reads TGCGCCAGCAGCTTGGCCCCGGGGTACGAGCAGTACTTC.

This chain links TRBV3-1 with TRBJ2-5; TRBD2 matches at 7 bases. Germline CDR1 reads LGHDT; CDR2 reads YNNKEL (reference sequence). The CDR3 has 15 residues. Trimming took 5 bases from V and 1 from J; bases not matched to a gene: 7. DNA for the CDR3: TGTGCCAGCAGCTTGAGCGGGGCCATCCAAGAGACCCAGTACTTC. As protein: CASSLSGAIQETQYF.

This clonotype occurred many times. The CDR3 spells CASSDWGAKTQYF. The CDR3, as DNA: TGCGCCAGCAGTGACTGGGGGGCAAAGACCCAGTACTTC. The V call is TRBV10-1, the J call TRBJ2-5, with D perhaps assigned TRBD1 or TRBD2 (6 bases each). Germline V gene lookup returns CDR1 WNHNN and CDR2 SYGVQD (reference sequence). V dropped 3 bases and J dropped 6 bases, with 11 bases sitting between them. The CDR3 covers 13 residues.

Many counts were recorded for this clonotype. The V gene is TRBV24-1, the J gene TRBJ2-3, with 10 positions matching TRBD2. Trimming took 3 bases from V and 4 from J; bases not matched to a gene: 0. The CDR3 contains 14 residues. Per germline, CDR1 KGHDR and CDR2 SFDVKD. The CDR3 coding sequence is TGTGCCACCAGTGATAGCGGGGGGGCAGATACGCAGTATTTT. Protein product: CATSDSGGADTQYF.

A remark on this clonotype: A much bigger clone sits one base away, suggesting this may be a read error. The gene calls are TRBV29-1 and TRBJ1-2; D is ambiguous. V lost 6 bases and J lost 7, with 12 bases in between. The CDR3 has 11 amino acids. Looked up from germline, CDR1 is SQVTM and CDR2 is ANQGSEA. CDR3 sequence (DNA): TGCAGCGTCTGGAACTTGGCTGGCTACACCTTC. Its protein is CSVWNLAGYTF.

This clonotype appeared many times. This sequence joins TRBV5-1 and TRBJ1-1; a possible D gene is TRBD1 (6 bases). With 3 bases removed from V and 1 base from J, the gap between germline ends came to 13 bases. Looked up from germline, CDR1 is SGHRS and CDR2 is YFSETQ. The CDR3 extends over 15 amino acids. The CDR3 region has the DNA TGCGCCAGCAGCTACACAAGAGGGGGGAACACTGAAGCTTTCTTT. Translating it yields CASSYTRGGNTEAFF.

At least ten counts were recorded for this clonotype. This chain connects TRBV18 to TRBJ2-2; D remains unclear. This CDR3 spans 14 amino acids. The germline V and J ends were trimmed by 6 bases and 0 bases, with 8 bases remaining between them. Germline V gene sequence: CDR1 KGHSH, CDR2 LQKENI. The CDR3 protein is CASSGGTNTGELFF. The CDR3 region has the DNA TGTGCCAGCTCGGGTGGGACGAACACCGGGGAGCTGTTTTTT.

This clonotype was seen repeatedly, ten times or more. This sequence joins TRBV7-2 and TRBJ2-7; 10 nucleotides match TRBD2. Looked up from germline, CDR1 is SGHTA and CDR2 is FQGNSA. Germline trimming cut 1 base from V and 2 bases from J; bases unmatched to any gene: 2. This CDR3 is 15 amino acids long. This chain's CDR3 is CASSLVAGGAYEQYF. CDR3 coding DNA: TGTGCCAGCAGCTTAGTAGCGGGGGGAGCCTACGAGCAGTACTTC.

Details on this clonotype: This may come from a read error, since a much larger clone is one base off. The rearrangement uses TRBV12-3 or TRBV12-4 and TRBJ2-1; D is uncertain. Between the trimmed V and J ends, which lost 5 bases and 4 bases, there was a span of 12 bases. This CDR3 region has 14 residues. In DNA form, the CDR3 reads TGTGCCAGCAGTCTGACGCGGCGGTACAATGAGCAGTTCTTC. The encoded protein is CASSLTRRYNEQFF.

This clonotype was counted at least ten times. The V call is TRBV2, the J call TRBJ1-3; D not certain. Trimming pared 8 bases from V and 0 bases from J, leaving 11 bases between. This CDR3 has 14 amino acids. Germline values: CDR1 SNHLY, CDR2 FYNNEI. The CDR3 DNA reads TGTGCCAGCCGACCGGGAAACTCTGGAAACACCATATATTTT. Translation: CASRPGNSGNTIYF. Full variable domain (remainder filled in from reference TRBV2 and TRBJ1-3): EPEVTQTPSHQVTQMGQEVILRCVPISNHLYFYWYRQILGQKVEFLVSFYNNEISEKSEIFDDQFSVERPDGSNFTLKIRSTKLEDSAMYFCASRPGNSGNTIYFGEGSWLTVV.

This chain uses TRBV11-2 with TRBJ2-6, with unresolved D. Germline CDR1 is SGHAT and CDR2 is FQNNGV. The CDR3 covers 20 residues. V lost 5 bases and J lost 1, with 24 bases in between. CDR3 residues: CASSDIFRFFSSSGANVLTF. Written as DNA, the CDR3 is TGTGCCAGCAGCGACATTTTCCGCTTCTTCTCTTCTTCTGGGGCCAACGTCCTGACTTTC.

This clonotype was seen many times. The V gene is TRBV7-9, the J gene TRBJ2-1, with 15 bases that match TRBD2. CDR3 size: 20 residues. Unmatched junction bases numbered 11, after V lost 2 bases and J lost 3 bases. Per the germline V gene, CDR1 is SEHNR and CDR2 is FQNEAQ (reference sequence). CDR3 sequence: CASSLYGLGTSGGHYNEQFF. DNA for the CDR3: TGTGCCAGCAGCTTATACGGGCTGGGGACTAGCGGGGGGCACTACAATGAGCAGTTCTTC.

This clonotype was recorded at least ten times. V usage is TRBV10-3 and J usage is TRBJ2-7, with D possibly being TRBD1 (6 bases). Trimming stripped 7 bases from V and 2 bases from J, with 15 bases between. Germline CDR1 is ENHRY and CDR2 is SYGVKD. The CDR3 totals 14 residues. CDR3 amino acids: CAIKADRSTYEQYF. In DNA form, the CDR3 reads TGTGCCATCAAAGCGGACAGATCAACCTACGAGCAGTACTTC.